What follows are 13 T cell receptor beta chains derived from one specimen sequenced in a study of T cells in Graves' hyperthyroidism and ophthalmopathy. Amplification of TCR beta CDR3 regions was performed using RNA transcripts as template. The TCR CDR3 was amplified in a first-round RT-PCR using the HTBI primer set. TCRdb analysed the multiplex PCR reads with MiXCR anew, one entry per CDR3 protein. In the table there are over 350,000 distinct CDR3 sequences, roughly an eighth of which are singletons. Sequencing was performed on blood. The receptors here all came from a man between 50 and 59 years old with Graves' ophthalmopathy.

A few counts support this clonotype. The chain joins TRBV4-2 to TRBJ2-1; 8 nucleotides align to TRBD2. The V gene's germline CDR1 is LGHNA and CDR2 YNFKEQ. CDR3 length: 17 residues. J was trimmed by 6 bases and V by 0 bases; bases with no gene match: 10. CDR3 amino acids: CASSQDFSGSRSNEQFF. In DNA form, the CDR3 reads TGTGCCAGCAGCCAAGATTTCAGCGGGAGCAGGAGCAATGAGCAGTTCTTC.

This clonotype was detected ten times or more. The chain recombines TRBV2 with TRBJ1-2; D is ambiguous. This CDR3 has 13 residues. V lost 2 bases and J lost 4, with 8 bases in between. Germline CDR1 is SNHLY and CDR2 is FYNNEI. CDR3 in DNA: TGTGCCAGCAGTGAAACACAGACCTATGGCTACACCTTC. Its protein is CASSETQTYGYTF.

This clonotype was recorded at least ten times. The rearrangement joins TRBV18 to TRBJ1-1; 7 bases are shared with TRBD1. The trim removed 3 bases at V and 4 bases at J, leaving 5 bases unmatched. The CDR3 sequence is 14 residues long. Germline loops: CDR1 KGHSH, CDR2 LQKENI. CDR3 loop: CASSPSTGATEAFF. CDR3 sequence (DNA): TGTGCCAGCTCACCGAGTACAGGGGCCACTGAAGCTTTCTTT.

The J gene is TRBJ1-2, the V gene TRBV19, with D unresolved. V lost 7 bases to trimming and J lost 5 bases, with 20 bases between them. Germline values: CDR1 LNHDA, CDR2 SQIVND (reference sequence). CDR3 length equals 15 residues. CDR3 residues: CASTSGPPVGYGYTF. The CDR3, as DNA: TGTGCCAGTACCTCAGGACCTCCGGTCGGATATGGCTACACCTTC.

This clonotype occurred a few times. The CDR3, as DNA: TGTGCCAGCCTGCCCCGGGGGCTAGCGGGTTACAATGAGCAGTTCTTC. The encoded protein is CASLPRGLAGYNEQFF. The genes are TRBV27 and TRBJ2-1, with 8 nucleotides matching TRBD2. Losses at the gene ends were 8 bases for V and 4 bases for J; bases not matched to a gene: 13. The CDR3 extends over 16 amino acids. Germline V gene data show CDR1 as MNHEY and CDR2 as SMNVEV (reference sequence).

The sample holds many counts of this clonotype. This sequence joins TRBV3-1 and TRBJ2-7, with 10 bases identical to TRBD1. The germline gives CDR1 LGHDT, CDR2 YNNKEL (reference sequence). Trimming removed 2 bases from V and 5 bases from J; junction bases left unmatched: 9. The CDR3 runs to 16 residues. This chain's CDR3 is CASSQPLRDRGNEQYF. The CDR3, as DNA: TGTGCCAGCAGCCAACCCCTCCGGGACAGGGGTAACGAGCAGTACTTC.

The table lists this clonotype with a few counts. The chain recombines TRBV2 with TRBJ2-1; 7 bases match TRBD1. Germline values: CDR1 SNHLY, CDR2 FYNNEI. Trimming at V came to 1 base and at J to 1 base, leaving 7 bases not matched to a gene. The CDR3 extends over 17 amino acids. CDR3 sequence (DNA): TGTGCCAGCAGTGAAGAGACAGGGCCTGGATCCTACAATGAGCAGTTCTTC. Its protein product is CASSEETGPGSYNEQFF.

This clonotype appeared many times. This rearrangement joins TRBV5-6 to TRBJ2-2; D remains unclear. The CDR3 extends over 16 amino acids. Trimming removed 0 bases at V and 3 bases at J, with 12 bases between. The germline CDR1 and CDR2 sequences are SGHDT and YYEEEE. The DNA for the CDR3 is TGTGCCAGCAGCTTGGGGCGGCGTGAGCACACCGGGGAGCTGTTTTTT. Amino acid sequence: CASSLGRREHTGELFF. Together with reference TRBV5-6 and TRBJ2-2, the CDR3 gives the full variable domain: DAGVTQSPTHLIKTRGQQVTLRCSPKSGHDTVSWYQQALGQGPQFIFQYYEEEERQRGNFPDRFSGHQFPNYSSELNVNALLLGDSALYLCASSLGRREHTGELFFGEGSRLTVL.

With respect to this clonotype: A much larger clonotype is one base distant, so this may be a read error. The V gene is TRBV30, the J gene TRBJ1-1; D not certain. CDR3 length equals 11 residues. Germline V lookup: CDR1 GTSNPN, CDR2 SVGIG (reference sequence). The CDR3 DNA reads as TGTGCCTGGGCTCGGGTCACTGAAGCTTCCTTT. Amino acid sequence: CAWARVTEASF.

This clonotype was counted a few times. The chain joins TRBV2 to TRBJ2-6, with 8 positions matching TRBD1. The ends lost 6 bases at V and 2 bases at J; junction bases unmatched: 15. CDR3 length: 19 amino acids. CDR1 SNHLY and CDR2 FYNNEI come from the germline V gene. This chain's CDR3 is CASRGYDRGPIPGANVLTF. The CDR3 nucleotides are TGTGCCAGCAGAGGATACGACAGGGGCCCGATACCTGGGGCCAACGTCCTGACTTTC.

This clonotype was seen repeatedly, ten times or more. Written as DNA, the CDR3 is TGTGCTTGCGGGAGTTCCTACAATGAGCAGTTCTTC. Amino acid sequence: CACGSSYNEQFF. The chain recombines TRBV2 with TRBJ2-1; TRBD2 matches 7 bases. This CDR3 has 12 amino acids. Per the germline V gene, CDR1 is SNHLY and CDR2 is FYNNEI. The variable domain in full, completed from reference TRBV2 and TRBJ2-1, reads EPEVTQTPSHQVTQMGQEVILRCVPISNHLYFYWYRQILGQKVEFLVSFYNNEISEKSEIFDDQFSVERPDGSNFTLKIRSTKLEDSAMYFCACGSSYNEQFFGPGTRLTVL.

As regards this clonotype: A read error may explain this, as a much larger clone is one base away. The chain employs TRBV6-1 and TRBJ1-2; possibly TRBD1 for D (5 bases). The V gene's germline CDR1 is MNHNS and CDR2 SASEGT. There are 16 residues in the CDR3. CDR3 sequence: CASSRKGTDKVYGHTF. The CDR3 region has the DNA TGTGCCAGCAGCCGGAAAGGGACGGACAAGGTCTATGGCCACACCTTC.

This clonotype was found a few times. The V gene is TRBV7-2, the J gene TRBJ2-1; TRBD2 is a possible D gene (6 bases). CDR3 length: 16 amino acids. The V and J ends lost 1 base and 0 bases respectively, with 10 bases between them. Germline V gene sequence: CDR1 SGHTA, CDR2 FQGNSA. For the CDR3, the DNA is TGTGCCAGCAGCTTAGTCGCGGGATACTCCTACAATGAGCAGTTCTTC. Translated: CASSLVAGYSYNEQFF.